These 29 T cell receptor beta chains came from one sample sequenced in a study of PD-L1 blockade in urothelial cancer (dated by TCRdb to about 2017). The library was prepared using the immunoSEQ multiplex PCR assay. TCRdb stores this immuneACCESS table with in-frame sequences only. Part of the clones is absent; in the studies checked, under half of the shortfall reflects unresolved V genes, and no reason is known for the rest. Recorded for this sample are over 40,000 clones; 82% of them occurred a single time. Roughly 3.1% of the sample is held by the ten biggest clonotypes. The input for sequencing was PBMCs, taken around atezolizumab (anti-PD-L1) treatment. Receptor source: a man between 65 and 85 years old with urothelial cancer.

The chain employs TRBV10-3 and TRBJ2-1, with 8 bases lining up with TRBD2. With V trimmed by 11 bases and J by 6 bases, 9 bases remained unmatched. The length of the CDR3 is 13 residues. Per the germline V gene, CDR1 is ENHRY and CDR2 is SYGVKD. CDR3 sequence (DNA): TGTGCCGCCGGGGGGACTAGTCCCAATGAGCAGTTCTTC. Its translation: CAAGGTSPNEQFF.

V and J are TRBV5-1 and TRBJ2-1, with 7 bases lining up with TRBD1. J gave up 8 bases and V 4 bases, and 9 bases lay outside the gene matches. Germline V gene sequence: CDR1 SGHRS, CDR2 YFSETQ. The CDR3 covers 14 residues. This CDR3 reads CASSTDRLRHEQFF. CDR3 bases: TGCGCCAGCAGCACGGACAGGCTAAGGCATGAGCAGTTCTTC.

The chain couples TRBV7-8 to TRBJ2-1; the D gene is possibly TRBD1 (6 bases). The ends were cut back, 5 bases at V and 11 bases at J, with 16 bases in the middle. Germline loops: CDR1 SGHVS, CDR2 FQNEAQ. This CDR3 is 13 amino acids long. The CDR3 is CASSTRQVIKQFF. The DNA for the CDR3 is TGTGCCAGCAGCACCCGACAGGTTATAAAGCAGTTCTTC.

The CDR3 nucleotides read TGTGCCAGCAGTGAAGCGGGGTGGAGGGTATCCGTCACAGATACGCAGTATTTT. Encoded protein: CASSEAGWRVSVTDTQYF. The chain recombines TRBV6-1 with TRBJ2-3, with D possibly TRBD2 on 6 matching bases. Germline V lookup: CDR1 MNHNS, CDR2 SASEGT. The length of the CDR3 is 18 residues. Trimming left V 0 bases short and J 2 bases short, with 18 bases between.

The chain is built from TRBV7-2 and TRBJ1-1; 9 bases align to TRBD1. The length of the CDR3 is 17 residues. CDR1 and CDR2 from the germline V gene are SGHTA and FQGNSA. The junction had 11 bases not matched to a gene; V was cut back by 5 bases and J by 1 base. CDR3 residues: CASSPQGTGTGNTEAFF. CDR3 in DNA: TGTGCCAGCAGCCCCCAGGGGACAGGGACTGGGAACACTGAAGCTTTCTTT. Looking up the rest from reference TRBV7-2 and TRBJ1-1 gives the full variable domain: GAGVSQSPSNKVTEKGKDVELRCDPISGHTALYWYRQSLGQGLEFLIYFQGNSAPDKSGLPSDRFSAERTGGSVSTLTIQRTQQEDSAVYLCASSPQGTGTGNTEAFFGQGTRLTVV.

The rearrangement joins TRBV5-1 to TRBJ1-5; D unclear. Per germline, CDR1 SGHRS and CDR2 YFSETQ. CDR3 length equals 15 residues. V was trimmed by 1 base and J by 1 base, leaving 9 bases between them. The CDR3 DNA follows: TGCGCCAGCAGCTTGTCCGGGGTGAGCAATCAGCCCCAGCATTTT. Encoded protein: CASSLSGVSNQPQHF.

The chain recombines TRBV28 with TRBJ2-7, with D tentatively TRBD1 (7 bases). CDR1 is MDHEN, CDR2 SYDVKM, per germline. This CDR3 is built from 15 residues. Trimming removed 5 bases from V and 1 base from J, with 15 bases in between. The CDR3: CASSPGGTLSYEQYF. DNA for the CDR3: TGTGCCAGCAGTCCAGGGGGGACACTATCCTACGAGCAGTACTTC.

The CDR3 region has the DNA TGTGCCAGCAGTGAATCTGGGGCAAGAGGGGCCAACGTCCTGACTTTC. Translated: CASSESGARGANVLTF. The rearrangement joins TRBV25-1 to TRBJ2-6; D is perhaps TRBD1 (5 bases). Trimming took 1 base from V and 4 from J, leaving 11 bases between them. The CDR3 covers 16 residues. Germline V gene lookup returns CDR1 MGHDK and CDR2 SYGVNS.

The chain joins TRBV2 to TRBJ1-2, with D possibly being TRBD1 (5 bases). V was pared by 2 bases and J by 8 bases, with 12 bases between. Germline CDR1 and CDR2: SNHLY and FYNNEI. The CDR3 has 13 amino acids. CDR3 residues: CASSENGRGGYTF. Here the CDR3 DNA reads TGTGCCAGCAGTGAAAACGGGAGGGGAGGCTACACCTTC.

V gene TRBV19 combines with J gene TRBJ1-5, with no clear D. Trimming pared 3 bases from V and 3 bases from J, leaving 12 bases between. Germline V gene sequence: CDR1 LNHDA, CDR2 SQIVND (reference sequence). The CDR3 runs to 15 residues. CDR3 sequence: CASSIAADPNQPQHF. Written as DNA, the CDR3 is TGTGCCAGTAGTATCGCGGCAGACCCCAATCAGCCCCAGCATTTT.

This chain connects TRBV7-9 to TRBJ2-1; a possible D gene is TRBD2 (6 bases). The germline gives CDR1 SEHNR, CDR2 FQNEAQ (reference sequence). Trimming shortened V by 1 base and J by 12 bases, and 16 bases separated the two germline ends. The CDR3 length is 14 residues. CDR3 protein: CASSLGGTLFRQFF. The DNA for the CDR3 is TGTGCCAGCAGCTTAGGCGGGACTCTCTTTCGGCAGTTCTTC.

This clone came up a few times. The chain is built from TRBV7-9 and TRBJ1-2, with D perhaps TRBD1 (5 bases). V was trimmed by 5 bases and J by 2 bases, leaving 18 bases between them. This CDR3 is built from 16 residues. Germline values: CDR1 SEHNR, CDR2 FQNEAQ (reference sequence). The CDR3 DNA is TGTGCCAGCAGCCCATTTGGTCCCCAGGGAAACTATGGCTACACCTTC. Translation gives CASSPFGPQGNYGYTF.

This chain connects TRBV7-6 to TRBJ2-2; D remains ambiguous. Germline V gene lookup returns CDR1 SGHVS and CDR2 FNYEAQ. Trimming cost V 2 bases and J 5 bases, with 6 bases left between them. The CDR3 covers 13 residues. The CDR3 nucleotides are TGTGCCAGCAGCTTACTTGTGACCGGGGAGCTGTTTTTT. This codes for CASSLLVTGELFF.

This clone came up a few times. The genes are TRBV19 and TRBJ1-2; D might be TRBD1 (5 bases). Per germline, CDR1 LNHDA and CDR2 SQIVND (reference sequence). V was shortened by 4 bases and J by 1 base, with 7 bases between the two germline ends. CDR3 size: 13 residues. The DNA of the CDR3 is TGTGCCAGTAGTAAAGGGGATAACTATGGCTACACCTTC. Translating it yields CASSKGDNYGYTF.

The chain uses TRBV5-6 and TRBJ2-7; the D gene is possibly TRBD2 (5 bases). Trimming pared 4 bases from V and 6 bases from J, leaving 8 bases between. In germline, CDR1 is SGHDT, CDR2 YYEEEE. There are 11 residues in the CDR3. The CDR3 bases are TGTGCCAGCAGCCGCCGGGGCGAGCAGTACTTC. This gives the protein CASSRRGEQYF.

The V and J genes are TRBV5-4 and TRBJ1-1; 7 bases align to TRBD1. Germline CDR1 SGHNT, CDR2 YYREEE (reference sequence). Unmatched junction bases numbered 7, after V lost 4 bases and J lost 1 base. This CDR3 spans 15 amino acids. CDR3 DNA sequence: TGTGCCAGCAGCGCCTTACAGGGGTCGAACACTGAAGCTTTCTTT. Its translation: CASSALQGSNTEAFF. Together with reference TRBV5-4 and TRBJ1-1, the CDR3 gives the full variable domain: ETGVTQSPTHLIKTRGQQVTLRCSSQSGHNTVSWYQQALGQGPQFIFQYYREEENGRGNFPPRFSGLQFPNYSSELNVNALELDDSALYLCASSALQGSNTEAFFGQGTRLTVV.

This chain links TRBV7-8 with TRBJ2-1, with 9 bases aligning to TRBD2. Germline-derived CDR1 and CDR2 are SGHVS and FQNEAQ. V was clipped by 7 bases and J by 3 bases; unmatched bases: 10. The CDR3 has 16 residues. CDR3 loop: CASTSKASGIYNEQFF. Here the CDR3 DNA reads TGTGCCAGCACCTCGAAGGCTAGCGGGATCTACAATGAGCAGTTCTTC. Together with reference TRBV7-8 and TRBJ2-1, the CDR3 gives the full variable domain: GAGVSQSPRYKVAKRGQDVALRCDPISGHVSLFWYQQALGQGPEFLTYFQNEAQLDKSGLPSDRFFAERPEGSVSTLKIQRTQQEDSAVYLCASTSKASGIYNEQFFGPGTRLTVL.

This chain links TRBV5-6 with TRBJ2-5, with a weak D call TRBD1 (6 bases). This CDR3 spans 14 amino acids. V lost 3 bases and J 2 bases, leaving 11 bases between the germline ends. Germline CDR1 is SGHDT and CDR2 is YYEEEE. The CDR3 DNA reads TGTGCCAGCAGCTCATTACAGGGTCAAGAGACCCAGTACTTC. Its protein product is CASSSLQGQETQYF.

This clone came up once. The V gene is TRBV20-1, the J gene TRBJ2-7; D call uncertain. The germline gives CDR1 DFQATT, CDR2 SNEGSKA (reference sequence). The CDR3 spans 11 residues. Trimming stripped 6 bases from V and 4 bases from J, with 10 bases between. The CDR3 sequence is CSAQSEYEQYF. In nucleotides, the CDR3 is TGCAGTGCCCAATCTGAGTACGAGCAGTACTTC.

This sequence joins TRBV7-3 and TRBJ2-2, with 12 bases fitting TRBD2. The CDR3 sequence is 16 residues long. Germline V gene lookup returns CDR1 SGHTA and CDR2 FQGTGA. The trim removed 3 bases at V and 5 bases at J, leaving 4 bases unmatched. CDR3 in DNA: TGTGCCAGCAGCTTGGGACTAGCGGGTATAACCGGGGAGCTGTTTTTT. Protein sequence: CASSLGLAGITGELFF.

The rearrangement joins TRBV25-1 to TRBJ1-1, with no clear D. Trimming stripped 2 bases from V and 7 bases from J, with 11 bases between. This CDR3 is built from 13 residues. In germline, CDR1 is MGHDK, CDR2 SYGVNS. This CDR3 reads CASSERGPFEAFF. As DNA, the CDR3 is TGTGCCAGCAGTGAACGAGGGCCATTTGAAGCTTTCTTT.

CDR3 amino acids: CASSDDSSLEAFF. CDR3 DNA sequence: TGTGCCAGCAGTGATGACAGCTCCCTTGAAGCTTTCTTT. The J gene is TRBJ1-1, the V gene TRBV2; weak D call: TRBD1 (5 bases). CDR1 and CDR2 (germline): SNHLY, FYNNEI. The CDR3 is 13 residues long. V was pared by 3 bases and J by 7 bases, with 12 bases between.

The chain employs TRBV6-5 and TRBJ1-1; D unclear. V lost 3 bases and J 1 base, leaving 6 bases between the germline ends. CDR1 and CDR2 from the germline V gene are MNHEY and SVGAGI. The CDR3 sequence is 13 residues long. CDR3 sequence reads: CASSYRWNTEAFF. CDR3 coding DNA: TGTGCCAGCAGTTATAGATGGAACACTGAAGCTTTCTTT.

The CDR3 nucleotides read TGTGCCAGCAGTGACAGGGCACGATACACTGAAGCTTTCTTT. Amino acids: CASSDRARYTEAFF. V usage is TRBV6-5 and J usage is TRBJ1-1; 7 positions match TRBD1. The CDR3 runs 14 residues. Germline CDR1 is MNHEY and CDR2 is SVGAGI. V lost 5 bases, J lost 3 bases, and 6 bases stayed unmatched.

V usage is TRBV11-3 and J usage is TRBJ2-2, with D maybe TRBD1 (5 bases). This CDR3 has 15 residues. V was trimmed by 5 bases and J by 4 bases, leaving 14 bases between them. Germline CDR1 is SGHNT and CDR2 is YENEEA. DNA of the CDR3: TGTGCCAGCAGCCCTCTGGACACCTCCACCGGGGAGCTGTTTTTT. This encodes CASSPLDTSTGELFF.

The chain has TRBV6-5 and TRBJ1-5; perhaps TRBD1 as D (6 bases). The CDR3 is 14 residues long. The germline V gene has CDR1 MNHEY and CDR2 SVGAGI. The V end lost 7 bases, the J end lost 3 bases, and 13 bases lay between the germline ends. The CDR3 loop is CASTSQGINQPQHF. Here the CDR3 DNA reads TGTGCCAGCACATCACAGGGCATCAATCAGCCCCAGCATTTT.

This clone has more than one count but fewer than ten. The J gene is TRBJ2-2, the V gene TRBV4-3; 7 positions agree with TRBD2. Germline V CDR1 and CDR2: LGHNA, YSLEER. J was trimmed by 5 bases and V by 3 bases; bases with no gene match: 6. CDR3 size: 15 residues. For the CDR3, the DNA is TGCGCCAGCAGCCATGCTCCCGGGGGGACCGGGGAGCTGTTTTTT. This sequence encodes CASSHAPGGTGELFF.

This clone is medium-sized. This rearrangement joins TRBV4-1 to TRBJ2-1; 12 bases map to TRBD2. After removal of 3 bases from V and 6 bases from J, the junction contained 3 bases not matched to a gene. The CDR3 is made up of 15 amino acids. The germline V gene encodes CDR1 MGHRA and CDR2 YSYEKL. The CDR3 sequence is CASSHPSGGVNEQFF. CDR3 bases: TGCGCCAGCAGCCATCCTAGCGGGGGGGTCAATGAGCAGTTCTTC.

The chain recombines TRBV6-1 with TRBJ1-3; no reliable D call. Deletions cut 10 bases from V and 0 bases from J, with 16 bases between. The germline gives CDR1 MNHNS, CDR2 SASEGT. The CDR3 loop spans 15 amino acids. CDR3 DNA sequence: TGTGCCAAGTGGCACATATCGATCTCTGGAAACACCATATATTTT. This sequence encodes CAKWHISISGNTIYF.